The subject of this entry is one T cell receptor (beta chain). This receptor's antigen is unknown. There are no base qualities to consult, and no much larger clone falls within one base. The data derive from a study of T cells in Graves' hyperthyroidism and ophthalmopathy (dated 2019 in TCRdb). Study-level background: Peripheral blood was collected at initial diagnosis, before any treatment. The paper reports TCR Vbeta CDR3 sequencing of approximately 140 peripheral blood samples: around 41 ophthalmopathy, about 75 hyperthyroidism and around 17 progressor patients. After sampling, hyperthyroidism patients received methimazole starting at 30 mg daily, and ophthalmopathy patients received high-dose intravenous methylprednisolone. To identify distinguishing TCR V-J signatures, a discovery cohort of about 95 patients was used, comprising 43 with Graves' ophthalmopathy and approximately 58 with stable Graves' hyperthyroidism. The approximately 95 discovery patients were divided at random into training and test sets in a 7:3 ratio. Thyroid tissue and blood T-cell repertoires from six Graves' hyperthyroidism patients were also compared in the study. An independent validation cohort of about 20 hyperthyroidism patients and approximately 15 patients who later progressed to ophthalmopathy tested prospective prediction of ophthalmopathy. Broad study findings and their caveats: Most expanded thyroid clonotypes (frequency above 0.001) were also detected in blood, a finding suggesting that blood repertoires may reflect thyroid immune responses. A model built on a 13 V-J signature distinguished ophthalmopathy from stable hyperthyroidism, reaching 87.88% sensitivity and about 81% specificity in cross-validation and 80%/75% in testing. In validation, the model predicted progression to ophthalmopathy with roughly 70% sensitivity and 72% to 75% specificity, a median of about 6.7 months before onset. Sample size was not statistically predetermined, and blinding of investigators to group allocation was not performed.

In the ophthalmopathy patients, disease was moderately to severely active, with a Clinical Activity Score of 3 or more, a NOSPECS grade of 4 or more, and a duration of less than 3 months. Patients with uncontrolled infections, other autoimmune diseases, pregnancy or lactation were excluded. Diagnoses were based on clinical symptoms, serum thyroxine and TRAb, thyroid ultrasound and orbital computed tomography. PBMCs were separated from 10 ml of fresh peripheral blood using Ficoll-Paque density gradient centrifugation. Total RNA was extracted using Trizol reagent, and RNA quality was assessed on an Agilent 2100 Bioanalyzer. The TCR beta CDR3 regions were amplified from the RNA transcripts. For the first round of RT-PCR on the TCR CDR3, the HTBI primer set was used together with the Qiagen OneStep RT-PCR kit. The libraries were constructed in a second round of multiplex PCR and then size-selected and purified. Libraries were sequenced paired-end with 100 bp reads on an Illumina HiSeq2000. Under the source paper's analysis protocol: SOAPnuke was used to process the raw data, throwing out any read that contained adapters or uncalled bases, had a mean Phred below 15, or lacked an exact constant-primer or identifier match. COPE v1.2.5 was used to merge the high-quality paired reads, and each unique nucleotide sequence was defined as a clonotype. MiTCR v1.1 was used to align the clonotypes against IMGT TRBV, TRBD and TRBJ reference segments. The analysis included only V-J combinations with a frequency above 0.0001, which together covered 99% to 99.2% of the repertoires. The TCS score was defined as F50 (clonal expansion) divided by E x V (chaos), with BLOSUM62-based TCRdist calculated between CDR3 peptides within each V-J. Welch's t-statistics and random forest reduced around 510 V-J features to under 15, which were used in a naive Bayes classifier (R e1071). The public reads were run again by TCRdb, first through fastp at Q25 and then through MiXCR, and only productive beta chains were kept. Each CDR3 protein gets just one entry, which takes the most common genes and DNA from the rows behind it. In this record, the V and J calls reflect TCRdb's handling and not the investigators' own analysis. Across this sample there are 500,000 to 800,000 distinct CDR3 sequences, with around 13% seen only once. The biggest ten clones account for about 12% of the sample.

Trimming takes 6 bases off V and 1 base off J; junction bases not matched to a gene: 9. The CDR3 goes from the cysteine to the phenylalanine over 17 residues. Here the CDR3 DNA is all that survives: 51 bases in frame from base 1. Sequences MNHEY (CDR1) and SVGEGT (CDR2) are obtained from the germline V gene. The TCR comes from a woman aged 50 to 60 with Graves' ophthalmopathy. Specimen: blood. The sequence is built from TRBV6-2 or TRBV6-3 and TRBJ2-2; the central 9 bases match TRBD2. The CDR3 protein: CASSALSGRQNTGELFF. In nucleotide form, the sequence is TGTGCCAGCAGCGCCCTCAGCGGGAGGCAGAACACCGGGGAGCTGTTTTTT.